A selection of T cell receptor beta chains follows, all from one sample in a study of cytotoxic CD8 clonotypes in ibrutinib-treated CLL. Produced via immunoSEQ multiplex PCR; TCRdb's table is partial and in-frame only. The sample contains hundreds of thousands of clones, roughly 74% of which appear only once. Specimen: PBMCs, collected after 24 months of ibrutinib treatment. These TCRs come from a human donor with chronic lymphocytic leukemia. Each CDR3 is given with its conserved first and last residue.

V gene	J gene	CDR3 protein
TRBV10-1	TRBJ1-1	CASSEVAGASEAFF
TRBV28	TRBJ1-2	CASSLVGGAHYGYTF
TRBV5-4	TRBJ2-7	CASSSGGSSYEQYF
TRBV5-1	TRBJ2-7	CASMGIFSYEQYF
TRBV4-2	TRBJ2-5	CASSQGTPQETQYF
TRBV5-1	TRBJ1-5	CASSRTGENQPQHF
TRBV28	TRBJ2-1	CASSTIRVIRGDNEQFF
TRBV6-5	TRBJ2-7	CASSYSTQHYEQYF
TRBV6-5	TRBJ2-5	CASSYSTGQGETQYF
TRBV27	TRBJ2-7	CASSYGQGSGEQYF
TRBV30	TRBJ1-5	CATGTGLIRGNQPQHF
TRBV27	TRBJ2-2	CASSLSSSGRAGELFF
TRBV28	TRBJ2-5	CASTVDRAQETQYF
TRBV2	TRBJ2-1	CASSGLAGLYNEQFF
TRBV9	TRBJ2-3	CASSVADSTQYF
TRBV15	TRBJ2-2	CATSRETADNTGELFF
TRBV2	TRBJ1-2	CASSTGTPDYGYTF
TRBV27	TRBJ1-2	CASSLSKNRQHGYTF
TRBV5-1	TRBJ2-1	CASSLGWTSSYNEQFF
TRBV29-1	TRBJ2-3	CSAEAENTDTQYF
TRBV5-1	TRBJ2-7	CASSTDSRSYEQYF
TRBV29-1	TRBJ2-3	CSGGRALDTQYF
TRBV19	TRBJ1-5	CASTASGTSNQPQHF
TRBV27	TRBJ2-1	CASSLFRFGGRVYNEQFF
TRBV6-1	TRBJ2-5	CASSEEGHWGVTQYF
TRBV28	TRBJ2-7	CASSFQVEQYF
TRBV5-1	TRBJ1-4	CASSLEGGTNEKLFF
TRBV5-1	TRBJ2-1	CASSLAEGGKTNEQFF
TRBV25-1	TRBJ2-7	CASSDVGQYF
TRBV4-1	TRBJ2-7	CASSQQQSHEQYF
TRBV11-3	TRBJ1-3	CASSFGSGNTIYF
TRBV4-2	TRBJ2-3	CASSHPAGGLTDTQYF
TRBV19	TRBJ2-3	CASSIDPGRRFADTQYF
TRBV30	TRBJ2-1	CAWSVLVDNEQFF
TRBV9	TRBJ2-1	CASRPTGGHNEQFF
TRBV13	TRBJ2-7	CASSPRGLSYEQYF
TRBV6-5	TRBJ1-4	CASSYGSGDEKLFF
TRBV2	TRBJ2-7	CASSGDFPYEQYF
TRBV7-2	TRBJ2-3	CASSTGVTSGTDTQYF
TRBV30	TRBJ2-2	CAWRADKNTGELFF
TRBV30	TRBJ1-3	CAWTLVIPANTIYF
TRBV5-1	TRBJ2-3	CATSDGGRGTDTQYF
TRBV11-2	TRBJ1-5	CASSFREGQPQHF
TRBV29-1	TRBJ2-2	CSIGTITGELFF
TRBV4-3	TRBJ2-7	CASSPGQGRYEQYF
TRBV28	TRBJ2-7	CASRGGSSYEQYF
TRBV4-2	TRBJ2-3	CASSHRGSGTDTQYF
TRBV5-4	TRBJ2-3	CASSLDSAGTDTQYF
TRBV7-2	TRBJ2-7	CASSRSSGKTYEQYF
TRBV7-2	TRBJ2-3	CASSQVRSDTQYF
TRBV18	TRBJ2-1	CASSPFSGSDEQFF
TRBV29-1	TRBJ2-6	CSVETGFAPGANVLTF
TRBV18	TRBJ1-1	CASSPVSQDYTEAFF
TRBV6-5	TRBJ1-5	CASSYSGIGFDEPQHF